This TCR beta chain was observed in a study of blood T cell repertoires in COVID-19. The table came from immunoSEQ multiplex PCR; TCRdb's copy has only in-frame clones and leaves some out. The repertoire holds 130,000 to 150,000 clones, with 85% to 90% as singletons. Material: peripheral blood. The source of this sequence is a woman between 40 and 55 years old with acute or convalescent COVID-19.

This CDR3 is CASSRGRTGGDYGYTF. In DNA, the CDR3 is TGCGCCAGCAGCCGGGGCCGGACAGGGGGAGACTATGGCTACACCTTC. The V gene is TRBV5-1, the J gene TRBJ1-2; 10 bases are a match to TRBD1. This CDR3 spans 16 amino acids. The ends lost 4 bases at V and 3 bases at J; junction bases unmatched: 9. From germline, CDR1 is SGHRS and CDR2 YFSETQ.